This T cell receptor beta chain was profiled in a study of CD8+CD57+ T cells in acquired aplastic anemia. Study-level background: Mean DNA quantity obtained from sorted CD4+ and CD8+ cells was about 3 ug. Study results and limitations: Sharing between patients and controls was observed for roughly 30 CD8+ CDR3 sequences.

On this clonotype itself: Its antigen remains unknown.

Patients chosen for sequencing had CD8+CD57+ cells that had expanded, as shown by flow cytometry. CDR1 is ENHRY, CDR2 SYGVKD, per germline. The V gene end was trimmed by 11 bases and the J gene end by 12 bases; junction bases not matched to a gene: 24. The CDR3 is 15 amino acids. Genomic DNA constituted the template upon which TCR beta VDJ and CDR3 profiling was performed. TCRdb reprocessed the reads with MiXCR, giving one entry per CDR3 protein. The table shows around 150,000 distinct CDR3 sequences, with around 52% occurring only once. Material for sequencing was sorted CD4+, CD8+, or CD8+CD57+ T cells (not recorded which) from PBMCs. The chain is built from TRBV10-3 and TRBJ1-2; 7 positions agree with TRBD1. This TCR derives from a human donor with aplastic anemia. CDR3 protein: CACDRDTGTEGWDTF. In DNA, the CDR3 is TGTGCCTGTGACAGGGACACCGGGACAGAAGGATGGGACACCTTC.